These T cell receptor beta chains were read from a single sample in a study of vaccination and CD4 T cells after COVID-19. Antigens of these TCRs are unknown. Via MiXCR, TCRdb re-called the PCR reads, giving one row per CDR3 protein. The sample lists 20,000 to 25,000 distinct CDR3 sequences, roughly 46% occurring once. The specimen was CD4+ T cells from blood, cultured in vitro, collected about 7 months after SARS-CoV-2 vaccination. The source of these receptors is a human donor who had recovered from COVID-19. Each CDR3 is given with its conserved first and last residue. A D gene is named only where the DNA matches it firmly. Clone size is not always given. Where it is, it says once, few, many or a class for expanded clones.

j_gene	abundance	len	v_gene	d_gene	CDR3nt	CDR3aa
TRBJ2-1	NA	15	TRBV24-1	NA	TGTGCCACCAGCCACTCTAGCGACTCCTACAATGAGCAGTTCTTC	CATSHSSDSYNEQFF
TRBJ1-2	few	16	TRBV6-5	TRBD1	TGTGCCAGCAGTTACCGGACAGGGGGCAACGACTATGGCTACACCTTC	CASSYRTGGNDYGYTF
TRBJ2-7	NA	14	TRBV6-1	TRBD1	TGTGCCAGCAGTGAACGGGACAGGACCTACGAGCAGTACTTC	CASSERDRTYEQYF
TRBJ2-7	NA	11	TRBV20-1	NA	TGCAGTGCTAGCCTCGGCTACGAGCAGTACTTC	CSASLGYEQYF
TRBJ1-1	NA	13	TRBV6-5	NA	TGTGCCAGCAGTTTTGAGGGGGACACTGAAGCTTTCTTT	CASSFEGDTEAFF
TRBJ2-7	few	17	TRBV7-9	TRBD2	TGTGCCAGCAGCCGCGGGACTAGCGGGGGGGATCCCTACGAGCAGTACTTC	CASSRGTSGGDPYEQYF
TRBJ2-5	NA	14	TRBV7-2	NA	TGTGCCAGCAGTCCTGTTCGACTTAGGGAGACCCAGTACTTC	CASSPVRLRETQYF
TRBJ1-6	NA	14	TRBV7-3	NA	TGTGCCAGCAGCTTCTCGGGGATTAATTCACCCCTCCACTTT	CASSFSGINSPLHF
TRBJ1-1	NA	15	TRBV2	TRBD1	TGTGCCAGCAGTGTTTCAGGGGGTGGATACACTGAAGCTTTCTTT	CASSVSGGGYTEAFF
TRBJ2-7	NA	16	TRBV5-4	TRBD1	TGTGCCAGCAGCCCGACCCGTAGACAGGGGGCGGACGAGCAGTACTTC	CASSPTRRQGADEQYF